The 22 T cell receptor beta chains below all came from one sample that was sequenced in a study of cytomegalovirus exposure and HLA in healthy donors. In the PCR, 60 Vbeta and 13 Jbeta primers were used. Some clones are missing from TCRdb's copy, which holds only in-frame ones; the method was immunoSEQ multiplex PCR. The sample lists over 90,000 clones; around 82% were seen once. The sequencing sample was made of PBMCs. These receptors all come from a man in his forties or fifties in good health and CMV-seropositive.

Of note for this clone: A read error may produce the germline difference seen at one junction end. The chain couples TRBV7-9 to TRBJ2-1; TRBD2 aligns across 12 bases. Germline loops: CDR1 SEHNR, CDR2 FQNEAQ (reference sequence). CDR3 length: 17 amino acids. As DNA, the CDR3 is TGTTCCAGCAGCTTAAGCCTAGCGGGGGGGCTGGGGGATGAGCAGTTCTTC. This encodes CSSSLSLAGGLGDEQFF.

The genes are TRBV15 and TRBJ2-3; 9 bases agree with TRBD1. Per germline, CDR1 LNHNV and CDR2 YYDKDF (reference sequence). V lost 0 bases to trimming and J lost 4 bases; unmatched junction nucleotides: 8. The CDR3 is 17 amino acids. CDR3 in amino acids: CATSRDKWDRASDTQYF. CDR3 nucleotides: TGTGCCACCAGCAGAGATAAATGGGACAGGGCATCAGATACGCAGTATTTT.

V gene TRBV10-3 combines with J gene TRBJ2-7; 12 nucleotides align to TRBD1. With V trimmed by 6 bases and J by 4 bases, 7 bases remained unmatched. CDR1 is ENHRY and CDR2 is SYGVKD in the germline V gene. This CDR3 is 15 amino acids long. CDR3 in DNA: TGTGCCATCAGCGGGACAGGGGGCGCACGGTACGAGCAGTACTTC. This encodes CAISGTGGARYEQYF.

This clone has just a few counts. The genes are TRBV7-7 and TRBJ1-1; 8 nucleotides match TRBD1. Germline V CDR1 and CDR2: SSHAT, FNYEAQ (reference sequence). With 4 bases clipped from V and 4 bases from J, the junction kept 17 bases outside the gene matches. The CDR3 extends over 18 amino acids. CDR3: CASSSYSYLDREGTEAFF. In DNA form, the CDR3 reads TGTGCCAGCAGCTCTTACTCTTACCTGGACAGGGAGGGCACTGAAGCTTTCTTT.

The chain is built from TRBV5-1 and TRBJ2-1; 10 bases are a match to TRBD2. The CDR3 totals 16 residues. CDR1 is SGHRS and CDR2 is YFSETQ in the germline V gene. Germline trimming cut 4 bases from V and 5 bases from J; bases unmatched to any gene: 9. CDR3 sequence: CASSPGGTSEDNEQFF. The CDR3 nucleotides read TGCGCCAGCAGCCCGGGGGGGACTAGCGAGGACAATGAGCAGTTCTTC. Drawing the rest from reference TRBV5-1 and TRBJ2-1, the complete variable domain is KAGVTQTPRYLIKTRGQQVTLSCSPISGHRSVSWYQQTPGQGLQFLFEYFSETQRNKGNFPGRFSGRQFSNSRSEMNVSTLELGDSALYLCASSPGGTSEDNEQFFGPGTRLTVL.

Only one count was recorded for this clone. The CDR3 nucleotides are TGTGCCAGTAGTATAGGGGGGGGACACCGCTCCTACAATGAGCAGTTCTTC. It translates to CASSIGGGHRSYNEQFF. V usage is TRBV19 and J usage is TRBJ2-1; D is perhaps TRBD2 (7 bases). The V gene's germline CDR1 is LNHDA and CDR2 SQIVND (reference sequence). There are 17 residues in the CDR3. The V end was cut by 1 base, the J end by 0 bases, with 13 bases between.

The chain joins TRBV7-6 to TRBJ2-1; 8 positions match TRBD2. CDR1 and CDR2 (germline): SGHVS, FNYEAQ. J gave up 4 bases and V 3 bases, and 5 bases lay outside the gene matches. The length of the CDR3 is 15 residues. The CDR3 bases are TGTGCCAGCAGCTTCGACGCGGGAGGTTACAATGAGCAGTTCTTC. It yields the protein CASSFDAGGYNEQFF.

The V call is TRBV19, the J call TRBJ2-3; maybe TRBD2 (6 bases). The CDR3 runs to 14 residues. The germline V gene encodes CDR1 LNHDA and CDR2 SQIVND (reference sequence). V was trimmed by 4 bases and J by 8 bases, leaving 16 bases between them. The CDR3 loop is CASSSGEVRGTQYF. The DNA for the CDR3 is TGTGCCAGTAGTAGCGGGGAGGTTCGGGGTACGCAGTATTTT.

The chain links TRBV19 to TRBJ2-3; TRBD2 matches at 11 bases. The CDR3 extends over 14 amino acids. The V gene's germline CDR1 is LNHDA and CDR2 SQIVND (reference sequence). The V gene end was trimmed by 6 bases and the J gene end by 2 bases; junction bases not matched to a gene: 1. The DNA of the CDR3 is TGTGCCAGTAGGACTAGCGGGAACACAGATACGCAGTATTTT. This gives the protein CASRTSGNTDTQYF. The full variable domain, its missing parts supplied by reference TRBV19 and TRBJ2-3, is DGGITQSPKYLFRKEGQNVTLSCEQNLNHDAMYWYRQDPGQGLRLIYYSQIVNDFQKGDIAEGYSVSREKKESFPLTVTSAQKNPTAFYLCASRTSGNTDTQYFGPGTRLTVL.

The J gene is TRBJ1-5, the V gene TRBV2, with TRBD1 matching 8 bases. V gave up 6 bases and J gave up 0 bases; unmatched junction bases: 16. Germline V lookup: CDR1 SNHLY, CDR2 FYNNEI. The CDR3 runs 19 residues. The DNA for the CDR3 is TGTGCCAGCAGAGAATCTACAGGGGGGTTAGGGTATAGCAATCAGCCCCAGCATTTT. This sequence encodes CASRESTGGLGYSNQPQHF. The whole variable domain, filled in from reference TRBV2 and TRBJ1-5, reads EPEVTQTPSHQVTQMGQEVILRCVPISNHLYFYWYRQILGQKVEFLVSFYNNEISEKSEIFDDQFSVERPDGSNFTLKIRSTKLEDSAMYFCASRESTGGLGYSNQPQHFGDGTRLSIL.

The V and J genes are TRBV7-9 and TRBJ1-1; 9 nucleotides align to TRBD1. J gave up 0 bases and V 6 bases, and 2 bases lay outside the gene matches. The CDR3 is 14 residues long. CDR1 is SEHNR and CDR2 is FQNEAQ in the germline V gene (reference sequence). CDR3 protein: CASRGQGVNTEAFF. CDR3 nucleotides: TGTGCCAGCAGGGGACAGGGAGTGAACACTGAAGCTTTCTTT.

V is TRBV30 and J is TRBJ1-1; tentatively, D is TRBD1 (5 bases). The CDR3 is 12 residues long. Between the trimmed V and J ends, which lost 8 bases and 4 bases, there was a span of 14 bases. Germline V gene data show CDR1 as GTSNPN and CDR2 as SVGIG (reference sequence). The CDR3 is CAGGWGATEAFF. The CDR3 nucleotides are TGTGCCGGGGGGTGGGGAGCCACTGAAGCTTTCTTT.

Comment on this clone: Other nucleotide sequences from this sample produce the same CDR3. The chain is built from TRBV2 and TRBJ1-5; TRBD1 matches at 9 bases. CDR1 SNHLY and CDR2 FYNNEI come from the germline V gene. Trimming at V came to 6 bases and at J to 2 bases, leaving 2 bases not matched to a gene. The CDR3 has 14 residues. The CDR3 DNA reads TGTGCCAGCAGATGGGACAGGGGCAATCAGCCCCAGCATTTT. This codes for CASRWDRGNQPQHF.

V gene TRBV18 combines with J gene TRBJ1-5; weak D call: TRBD1 (6 bases). The CDR3 runs to 14 residues. V was clipped by 4 bases and J by 6 bases, with 13 bases between them. CDR1 and CDR2 (germline): KGHSH, LQKENI. This CDR3 reads CASSRGGVGQPQHF. CDR3 nucleotides: TGTGCCAGCTCACGAGGGGGGGTCGGTCAGCCCCAGCATTTT.

This clone is a singleton in its sample. V usage is TRBV28 and J usage is TRBJ2-3, with D tentatively TRBD2 (5 bases). Germline CDR1 MDHEN, CDR2 SYDVKM. The V end lost 4 bases, the J end lost 0 bases, and 11 bases lay between the germline ends. The CDR3 length is 15 residues. The chain's CDR3 is CASSYGLASTDTQYF. In nucleotides, the CDR3 is TGTGCCAGCAGTTACGGGCTAGCTAGCACAGATACGCAGTATTTT.

This clone occurred a few times. The chain combines TRBV2 with TRBJ2-1, with 8 nucleotides matching TRBD2. Unmatched junction bases numbered 3, after V lost 8 bases and J lost 0 bases. The CDR3 is 14 amino acids. In germline, CDR1 is SNHLY, CDR2 FYNNEI. CDR3 sequence (DNA): TGTGCCAGCGGACTAGCTAGCTCCTACAATGAGCAGTTCTTC. Translated: CASGLASSYNEQFF.

The chain links TRBV27 to TRBJ2-3; TRBD1 aligns across 8 bases. The trim removed 5 bases at V and 4 bases at J, leaving 5 bases unmatched. This CDR3 is 14 amino acids long. The V gene's germline CDR1 is MNHEY and CDR2 SMNVEV (reference sequence). In DNA, the CDR3 is TGTGCCAGCAGTACGCGGACAGGGCCAGATACGCAGTATTTT. Amino acid sequence: CASSTRTGPDTQYF.

V usage is TRBV6-1 and J usage is TRBJ1-5; 9 bases match TRBD1. Per the germline V gene, CDR1 is MNHNS and CDR2 is SASEGT. CDR3 size: 14 residues. V lost 6 bases and J lost 3; bases outside the gene matches: 3. The CDR3 reads CASRGQGINQPQHF. The CDR3 region has the DNA TGTGCCAGCAGGGGACAGGGAATCAATCAGCCCCAGCATTTT.

This chain joins TRBV9 and TRBJ1-2; possible D gene TRBD1, 6 bases. The CDR3 extends over 13 amino acids. Germline V gene data show CDR1 as SGDLS and CDR2 as YYNGEE. V was trimmed by 1 base and J by 8 bases, leaving 12 bases between them. The CDR3 is CASSVTGSEGYTF. CDR3 bases: TGTGCCAGCAGCGTAACAGGGTCGGAAGGCTACACCTTC. Together with reference TRBV9 and TRBJ1-2, the CDR3 gives the full variable domain: DSGVTQTPKHLITATGQRVTLRCSPRSGDLSVYWYQQSLDQGLQFLIQYYNGEERAKGNILERFSAQQFPDLHSELNLSSLELGDSALYFCASSVTGSEGYTFGSGTRLTVV.

The J gene is TRBJ2-7, the V gene TRBV7-2, with TRBD1 matching 10 bases. J was trimmed by 6 bases and V by 1 base; bases with no gene match: 6. The CDR3 is made up of 15 amino acids. The germline V gene encodes CDR1 SGHTA and CDR2 FQGNSA. The CDR3, as DNA: TGTGCCAGCAGCTTAGGGACAGGGGGTGCTGGCGAGCAGTACTTC. Translating it yields CASSLGTGGAGEQYF.

This chain connects TRBV11-2 to TRBJ1-5, with unresolved D. Trimming took 1 base from V and 1 from J, leaving 8 bases between them. Germline V gene sequence: CDR1 SGHAT, CDR2 FQNNGV. CDR3 length equals 15 residues. The DNA of the CDR3 is TGTGCCAGCAGCTTAGGAGCGGGGAGCAATCAGCCCCAGCATTTT. Its translation is CASSLGAGSNQPQHF.

The V and J genes are TRBV19 and TRBJ1-2; 8 bases align to TRBD1. CDR1 and CDR2 (germline): LNHDA, SQIVND (reference sequence). The CDR3 is 16 amino acids. J lost 0 bases, V lost 3 bases, and 6 bases had no gene match. This chain's CDR3 is CASSIGTGGPNYGYTF. CDR3 DNA sequence: TGTGCCAGTAGTATTGGGACAGGTGGCCCTAACTATGGCTACACCTTC.